The 13 T cell receptor beta chains listed next were all sequenced from one sample in a study of blood T cell repertoires in COVID-19. This table comes from immunoSEQ multiplex PCR, and its TCRdb copy is limited to in-frame clones, with some not included. The repertoire holds 200,000 to 250,000 clones, with around 83% as singletons. Specimen: PBMCs or T cells enriched from blood (not recorded which). These receptors all stem from a woman aged 40 to 50 who had recovered from COVID-19.

The chain links TRBV2 to TRBJ2-1; 14 bases match TRBD2. The V gene's germline CDR1 is SNHLY and CDR2 FYNNEI. This CDR3 is built from 14 residues. The ends lost 6 bases at V and 10 bases at J; junction bases unmatched: 5. The CDR3 region is CASSRLAGGEEQFF. For the CDR3, the DNA is TGTGCCAGCAGCCGACTAGCGGGAGGGGAAGAGCAGTTCTTC.

The V and J genes are TRBV7-2 and TRBJ2-7; TRBD1 aligns across 8 bases. The CDR3 loop spans 15 amino acids. Germline CDR1 reads SGHTA; CDR2 reads FQGNSA. V shed 3 bases, J shed 2 bases, and the junction held 6 bases outside the gene matches. The CDR3 reads CASSLTGTGPYEQYV. The DNA of the CDR3 is TGTGCCAGCAGCTTGACCGGGACAGGACCCTACGAGCAGTACGTC.

V gene TRBV5-1 combines with J gene TRBJ1-2; perhaps TRBD1 as D (5 bases). The CDR3 has 15 amino acids. The V gene lost 0 bases and the J gene lost 2 bases, with 11 bases spanning the gap. The germline V gene encodes CDR1 SGHRS and CDR2 YFSETQ. CDR3 DNA: TGCGCCAGCAGCTTGGCCAAGGACAACAACTATGGCTACACCTTC. Amino acids: CASSLAKDNNYGYTF.

The chain recombines TRBV3-1 (or the pseudogene TRBV3-2) with TRBJ2-7; D uncertain. The CDR3 spans 15 residues. Trimming took 0 bases from V and 0 from J, leaving 9 bases between them. Germline-derived CDR1 and CDR2 are LGHDT and YNNKEL (reference sequence). The CDR3 protein is CASSQDYASSYEQYF. The CDR3 region has the DNA TGTGCCAGCAGCCAAGACTACGCAAGCTCCTACGAGCAGTACTTC.

V is TRBV14 and J is TRBJ2-1, with D possibly being TRBD1 (5 bases). V was clipped by 2 bases and J by 5 bases, with 13 bases between them. Germline V CDR1 and CDR2: SGHDN, FVKESK. The CDR3 length is 15 residues. CDR3 residues: CASSQRWGFDNEQFF. CDR3 in DNA: TGTGCCAGCAGCCAACGCTGGGGCTTTGACAATGAGCAGTTCTTC.

In this sample, this clone turned up a few times. The CDR3 region has the DNA TGTGCCAGCAGCCAAGTGGGCGGGAGGGCCGAAGATACGCAGTATTTT. Protein: CASSQVGGRAEDTQYF. V and J are TRBV4-2 and TRBJ2-3; 9 positions agree with TRBD2. There are 16 residues in the CDR3. V dropped 1 base and J dropped 5; count of bases not matched to a gene: 7. Germline-derived CDR1 and CDR2 are LGHNA and YNFKEQ.

Of note for this clone: The sample carries other DNA sequences with the same CDR3. The rearrangement joins TRBV28 to TRBJ1-4, with D hard to call. This CDR3 is built from 11 residues. CDR1 is MDHEN and CDR2 is SYDVKM in the germline V gene. V was shortened by 6 bases and J by 6 bases, with 5 bases between the two germline ends. The DNA for the CDR3 is TGTGCCAGCAGGCGGGATGAAAAACTGTTTTTT. It translates to CASRRDEKLFF.

V is TRBV7-6 and J is TRBJ1-1; 7 nucleotides line up with TRBD1. CDR3 length equals 15 residues. Germline loops: CDR1 SGHVS, CDR2 FNYEAQ. The V segment lost 4 bases and the J segment 2 bases; nucleotides outside the gene matches: 7. The CDR3 DNA follows: TGTGCCAGCAGCTCATTCCGACAGGGAAACACTGAAGCTTTCTTT. Residues: CASSSFRQGNTEAFF.

The rearrangement joins TRBV24-1 to TRBJ2-3; D is unresolved. CDR1 KGHDR and CDR2 SFDVKD come from the germline V gene. The V gene lost 2 bases and the J gene lost 0 bases, with 11 bases spanning the gap. The CDR3 has 16 residues. The CDR3 reads CATSDYRASSTDTQYF. The CDR3 nucleotides read TGTGCCACCAGTGATTACCGCGCCTCTAGCACAGATACGCAGTATTTT.

The chain uses TRBV25-1 and TRBJ2-3, with TRBD2 as a possible D gene (5 bases). This CDR3 comprises 16 residues. The V end was cut by 3 bases, the J end by 2 bases, with 15 bases between. Germline CDR1 and CDR2: MGHDK and SYGVNS. The CDR3 DNA reads as TGTGCCAGCAGTGAGGGGAGCTCTCTAGCCACAGATACGCAGTATTTT. It yields the protein CASSEGSSLATDTQYF.

J is TRBJ1-5 and V is TRBV18; D gene unclear. V dropped 3 bases and J dropped 0 bases, with 12 bases sitting between them. CDR3 length equals 16 residues. Germline values: CDR1 KGHSH, CDR2 LQKENI. CDR3 nucleotides: TGTGCCAGCTCACCGTCGGAGCTCTATAGCAATCAGCCCCAGCATTTT. Its translation is CASSPSELYSNQPQHF.

The chain carries TRBV21-1 and TRBJ1-1; TRBD1 is taken as the D call from the table, unchecked against the DNA. TRBV21-1 is a pseudogene segment. The CDR3 loop spans 14 amino acids. The CDR3 sequence: CASNRQGLNTEAFF. The CDR3 DNA reads TGTGCCAGCAACAGACAGGGTTTGAACACTGAAGCTTTCTTT.

The gene calls are TRBV12-3 or TRBV12-4 and TRBJ1-3, with no clear D. Trimming cost V 2 bases and J 10 bases, with 12 bases left between them. The CDR3 covers 13 residues. Written as DNA, the CDR3 is TGTGCCAGCAGTTTAAGGTCCCAGGAAACCATATATTTT. Amino acids: CASSLRSQETIYF.